This T cell receptor beta chain stems from a study of cytomegalovirus exposure and HLA in healthy donors. With regard to this clone: Its antigen remains unknown.

PCR involved 60 Vbeta and 13 Jbeta primers. This table comes from immunoSEQ multiplex PCR, and its TCRdb copy is limited to in-frame clones, with some not included. Counted here are some 180,000 clones, 78% occurring once; the ten biggest clones make up 2.5% to 3%. V was trimmed by 4 bases and J by 3 bases, leaving 16 bases between them. Germline CDR1 SGDLS, CDR2 YYNGEE. This CDR3 contains 15 residues. Study results and caveats: Donors belonging to an Asian-associated ancestry cluster reportedly showed fewer N-insertions in productive TCRs than the approximately 690-donor mean, according to what a later analysis found.

This chain links TRBV9 with TRBJ1-1, with D perhaps TRBD1 (5 bases). The sequenced sample consisted of PBMCs. The receptor was isolated from a female donor in good health and CMV-seronegative. The CDR3 sequence is CASSLEGVGDTEAFF. Here the CDR3 DNA reads TGTGCCAGCAGCCTCGAAGGGGTAGGGGACACTGAAGCTTTCTTT.